The T cell receptor (beta chain) under discussion was sequenced for a study of CD8 T cells in ankylosing spondylitis. This clonotype was found many times. Antigen unknown. J lost 6 bases, V lost 3 bases, and 4 bases had no gene match. The CDR3 is 15 residues long. Per germline, CDR1 SGDLS and CDR2 YYNGEE. Making the TCR beta libraries involved quantitative 5'-RACE with molecular barcodes. One entry per CDR3 protein, called by TCRdb with MiXCR from the 5' RACE reads. Of tens of thousands of distinct CDR3 sequences listed, around 2.5% are singletons. Overall study results and limits: Disease-linked clones were reportedly significantly enriched in matched ankylosing spondylitis synovial fluid. Past studies reported some motif variants in reactive arthritis synovial fluid and blood. Typical of ankylosing spondylitis blood, it appeared, was a TCR beta motif of 7 or 8 highly homologous variants.

The origin of this receptor is a female donor with ankylosing spondylitis or in good health (not recorded which). V is TRBV9 and J is TRBJ2-2; 11 bases are a match to TRBD2. Input material: blood, either unsorted or a sorted T cell fraction (not recorded which). The CDR3 DNA sequence: TGTGCCAGCAGCGCCGGGACTAGCGGCCCCGGGGAGCTGTTTTTT. Its protein is CASSAGTSGPGELFF.